These 20 T cell receptor beta chains came from one sample sequenced in a study of blood T cell repertoires in COVID-19. Assay: immunoSEQ multiplex PCR; the TCRdb copy retains only in-frame clones and omits some. In the table there are about 130,000 clones, roughly 77% of which are singletons. Specimen: peripheral blood. The receptors originated from an older woman with COVID-19, enrolled during active disease.

The chain uses TRBV27 and TRBJ1-5, with D uncertain. There are 13 residues in the CDR3. Germline V lookup: CDR1 MNHEY, CDR2 SMNVEV (reference sequence). V dropped 6 bases and J dropped 6 bases, with 12 bases sitting between them. The CDR3 DNA is TGTGCCAGCAGCCTCGGTCGTGGTCAGCCCCAGCATTTT. Translation: CASSLGRGQPQHF.

The J gene is TRBJ1-4, the V gene TRBV5-1; D uncertain. The V gene lost 1 base and the J gene lost 7 bases, with 11 bases spanning the gap. Germline-derived CDR1 and CDR2 are SGHRS and YFSETQ. The CDR3 is made up of 14 amino acids. The CDR3 nucleotides are TGCGCCAGCAGCTTGAATTCGTTGAGTGAAAAACTGTTTTTT. This sequence encodes CASSLNSLSEKLFF. The whole variable domain, remainder taken from reference TRBV5-1 and TRBJ1-4, is KAGVTQTPRYLIKTRGQQVTLSCSPISGHRSVSWYQQTPGQGLQFLFEYFSETQRNKGNFPGRFSGRQFSNSRSEMNVSTLELGDSALYLCASSLNSLSEKLFFGSGTQLSVL.

This clone was detected once. This chain uses TRBV20-1 with TRBJ1-1, with D perhaps matching TRBD1 (6 bases). The germline CDR1 and CDR2 sequences are DFQATT and SNEGSKA (reference sequence). V gave up 3 bases and J gave up 10 bases, with 15 bases separating them. The CDR3 contains 12 residues. The CDR3 loop reads CSASYGGPGAFF. The CDR3 nucleotides read TGCAGTGCTAGTTATGGGGGCCCGGGAGCTTTCTTT.

The gene calls are TRBV7-2 and TRBJ1-1; a weak D match, TRBD1 (5 bases). The CDR3 runs to 15 residues. Germline-derived CDR1 and CDR2 are SGHTA and FQGNSA. V shed 0 bases and J shed 3 bases, with 11 bases lying between them. CDR3 DNA sequence: TGTGCCAGCAGCTTAGCGGGGCAGACCTACACTGAAGCTTTCTTT. Amino acids: CASSLAGQTYTEAFF. The full variable domain, in which reference TRBV7-2 and TRBJ1-1 provide the parts outside the CDR3, is GAGVSQSPSNKVTEKGKDVELRCDPISGHTALYWYRQSLGQGLEFLIYFQGNSAPDKSGLPSDRFSAERTGGSVSTLTIQRTQQEDSAVYLCASSLAGQTYTEAFFGQGTRLTVV.

The chain employs TRBV7-2 and TRBJ2-7, with D maybe TRBD2 (6 bases). Per germline, CDR1 SGHTA and CDR2 FQGNSA. The CDR3 extends over 17 amino acids. V was clipped by 0 bases and J by 4 bases, with 19 bases between them. CDR3 loop: CASSLALGQGGEYEQYF. CDR3 coding DNA: TGTGCCAGCAGCTTAGCGCTGGGGCAGGGAGGAGAGTACGAGCAGTACTTC. The complete variable domain, with remaining parts taken from reference TRBV7-2 and TRBJ2-7, reads GAGVSQSPSNKVTEKGKDVELRCDPISGHTALYWYRQSLGQGLEFLIYFQGNSAPDKSGLPSDRFSAERTGGSVSTLTIQRTQQEDSAVYLCASSLALGQGGEYEQYFGPGTRLTVT.

This chain uses TRBV3-1 (or the pseudogene TRBV3-2) with TRBJ1-4, with D uncertain. Germline assignment: CDR1 LGHDT and CDR2 YNNKEL (reference sequence). The CDR3 totals 13 residues. V was shortened by 4 bases and J by 4 bases, with 7 bases between the two germline ends. CDR3 DNA: TGTGCCAGCAGCCCGACGGGTAATGAAAAACTGTTTTTT. This codes for CASSPTGNEKLFF.

This chain joins TRBV5-1 and TRBJ2-5; 9 nucleotides line up with TRBD2. This CDR3 has 16 residues. V shed 7 bases, J shed 1 base, and the junction held 11 bases outside the gene matches. Germline V gene sequence: CDR1 SGHRS, CDR2 YFSETQ. CDR3 sequence (DNA): TGCGCCAGCTCCCCCCAACCTAGCGGGGCCCAAGAGACCCAGTACTTC. Translation gives CASSPQPSGAQETQYF.

The chain uses TRBV7-2 and TRBJ1-2; D is possibly TRBD1 (5 bases). This CDR3 is built from 15 residues. Germline V gene lookup returns CDR1 SGHTA and CDR2 FQGNSA. Trimming removed 5 bases at V and 4 bases at J, with 17 bases between. CDR3 DNA: TGTGCCAGCAGCCCTGAGAGTGGGGGAGGCTATGGCTACACCTTC. Protein sequence: CASSPESGGGYGYTF.

This chain uses TRBV4-2 with TRBJ2-7, with D perhaps matching TRBD1 (5 bases). V lost 2 bases to trimming and J lost 3 bases, with 14 bases between them. The CDR3 runs 15 residues. CDR1 is LGHNA, CDR2 YNFKEQ, per germline. DNA of the CDR3: TGTGCCAGCAGCCAATCACCGGGCCAGGGCTACGAGCAGTACTTC. Amino acids: CASSQSPGQGYEQYF.

The genes are TRBV25-1 and TRBJ1-6, with 8 bases fitting TRBD1. The V gene's germline CDR1 is MGHDK and CDR2 SYGVNS. V shed 2 bases, J shed 7 bases, and the junction held 4 bases outside the gene matches. This CDR3 spans 15 amino acids. The CDR3 DNA follows: TGTGCCAGCAGTGAACCGGACAGGGAAAATTCACCCCTCCACTTT. Protein product: CASSEPDRENSPLHF.

This sequence joins TRBV5-4 and TRBJ2-5; 10 bases are a match to TRBD1. The CDR3 runs 13 residues. Germline loops: CDR1 SGHNT, CDR2 YYREEE (reference sequence). The J segment lost 1 base and the V segment lost 9 bases, leaving 3 bases of the junction unmatched. The CDR3 DNA follows: TGTGCCACTAGACAGGGGGCCCAAGAGACCCAGTACTTC. This encodes CATRQGAQETQYF.

This sequence joins TRBV13 and TRBJ1-2; tentative D call: TRBD1 (6 bases). CDR3 length: 14 amino acids. V was clipped by 3 bases and J by 4 bases, with 12 bases between them. Germline V gene lookup returns CDR1 PRHDT and CDR2 FYEKMQ (reference sequence). For the CDR3, the DNA is TGTGCCAGCAGCTTGGCGTTGGGGGCCTATGGCTACACCTTC. Its protein is CASSLALGAYGYTF.

This chain connects TRBV10-2 to TRBJ2-3; 8 positions match TRBD2. The J segment lost 2 bases and the V segment lost 3 bases, leaving 10 bases of the junction unmatched. The CDR3 loop spans 17 amino acids. Germline CDR1 is WSHSY and CDR2 is SAAADI. DNA for the CDR3: TGCGCCAGCAGTGACAGAGCGGGGGCCGGCCCCACAGATACGCAGTATTTT. Translating it yields CASSDRAGAGPTDTQYF.

The chain combines TRBV6-2 or TRBV6-3 with TRBJ2-5, with 8 bases that match TRBD1. The ends lost 6 bases at V and 5 bases at J; junction bases unmatched: 5. The CDR3 sequence is 13 residues long. Germline loops: CDR1 MNHEY, CDR2 SVGEGT. This CDR3 reads CASSDRGYETQYF. CDR3 bases: TGTGCCAGCAGCGACAGGGGATACGAGACCCAGTACTTC.

This clone was counted a few times. The chain uses TRBV24-1 and TRBJ2-3; D possibly corresponds to TRBD2 (5 bases). Per germline, CDR1 KGHDR and CDR2 SFDVKD. CDR3 size: 14 residues. Trimming shortened V by 5 bases and J by 5 bases, and 13 bases separated the two germline ends. CDR3: CATSGAGPEDTQYF. The CDR3, as DNA: TGTGCCACCAGTGGGGCGGGTCCCGAAGATACGCAGTATTTT.

The CDR3 coding sequence is TGTGCCATCAGTGGTCACCCAACAGAGAGAAACACCATATATTTT. It translates to CAISGHPTERNTIYF. The genes are TRBV10-3 and TRBJ1-3; no clear D gene. This CDR3 spans 15 amino acids. Germline CDR1 and CDR2: ENHRY and SYGVKD. The ends were cut back, 4 bases at V and 5 bases at J, with 15 bases in the middle.

The chain joins TRBV9 to TRBJ2-2; D perhaps matches TRBD1 (6 bases). V lost 5 bases, J lost 2 bases, and 10 bases lay in between. The CDR3 extends over 14 amino acids. Germline values: CDR1 SGDLS, CDR2 YYNGEE. CDR3 region: CASRRDINTGELFF. CDR3 in DNA: TGTGCCAGCAGAAGGGACATTAACACCGGGGAGCTGTTTTTT.

This chain connects TRBV21-1 to TRBJ1-6; the table's D call, TRBD1, has no DNA check behind it. TRBV21-1 is reported as a pseudogene. This CDR3 is 15 amino acids long. The CDR3: CASSSPGTTRSPLHF. The CDR3 coding sequence is TGTGCCAGCAGCAGCCCAGGGACAACTAGATCACCCCTCCACTTT.

In regard to this clone: Other DNA sequences in the same sample also yield this CDR3. The chain employs TRBV9 and TRBJ2-7, with a tentative D call TRBD2 (5 bases). Germline lookup yields CDR1 SGDLS and CDR2 YYNGEE. The CDR3 length is 14 residues. V was cut by 1 base and J by 1 base, with 9 bases left in between. CDR3 sequence: CASSVSPGSYEQYF. For the CDR3, the DNA is TGTGCCAGCAGCGTATCCCCGGGATCCTACGAGCAGTACTTC.

The CDR3 here is CASSLGDRDWNEQFF. The DNA for the CDR3 is TGTGCCAGCAGCTTAGGGGACAGGGACTGGAATGAGCAGTTCTTC. The chain recombines TRBV11-3 with TRBJ2-1; 9 positions agree with TRBD1. V trimming: 1 base; J trimming: 7 bases; junction bases outside the gene matches: 5. The CDR3 contains 15 residues. The germline gives CDR1 SGHNT, CDR2 YENEEA.